The rows below give T cell receptor beta chains drawn from one sample of a study of blood T cell repertoires in COVID-19. Some clones are missing from TCRdb's copy, which holds only in-frame ones; the method was immunoSEQ multiplex PCR. The table lists around 250,000 clones, 85% to 90% of them singletons. The sample comprised PBMCs or T cells enriched from blood (not recorded which). The receptors here all came from a man between 18 and 29 years old who had recovered from COVID-19. CDR3s include the opening cysteine and the closing phenylalanine or tryptophan. D genes are given only for firm matches. Expanded clones are given a class, and other clones once, few, many or no size at all.

>NA|15|TRBV25-1|TRBJ1-1|TRBD1
CASSADRMGNTEAFF
TGTGCCAGCAGTGCGGACAGGATGGGGAACACTGAAGCTTTCTTT
>NA|12|TRBV12-3/TRBV12-4|TRBJ2-1|NA
CASSFAGYEQFF
TGTGCCAGCAGTTTCGCGGGCTATGAGCAGTTCTTC
>NA|16|TRBV11-3|TRBJ1-1|NA
CASSPLVRGVNTEAFF
TGTGCCAGCAGCCCCCTTGTTCGGGGGGTGAACACTGAAGCTTTCTTT
>NA|13|TRBV11-2|TRBJ2-5|TRBD1
CASNRGLVETQYF
TGTGCCAGCAACAGGGGGCTGGTGGAGACCCAGTACTTC
>NA|13|TRBV24-1|TRBJ2-1|NA
CATSDLPGSDQFF
TGTGCCACCAGTGATTTGCCCGGGAGCGACCAGTTCTTC
>NA|16|TRBV18|TRBJ2-1|TRBD1
CASSPSRGSGGNEQFF
TGTGCCAGCTCACCTAGCAGGGGGTCTGGCGGCAATGAGCAGTTCTTC
>NA|15|TRBV18|TRBJ2-7|TRBD1
CASSPGQGGSYEQYF
TGTGCCAGCTCACCTGGACAGGGGGGCTCCTACGAGCAGTACTTC
>NA|15|TRBV6-5|TRBJ1-5|NA
CASSTPQGGKQPQHF
TGTGCCAGCAGTACTCCACAGGGTGGAAAGCAGCCCCAGCATTTT
>NA|15|TRBV9|TRBJ2-5|NA
CASSGAGVGQETQYF
TGTGCCAGCAGCGGCGCAGGGGTCGGTCAAGAGACCCAGTACTTC
>NA|12|TRBV11-3|TRBJ2-1|NA
CASSPFDNEQFF
TGTGCCAGCAGCCCCTTCGACAATGAGCAGTTCTTC
>NA|14|TRBV2|TRBJ2-2|NA
CASQGQINTGELFF
TGTGCCAGCCAGGGACAAATCAACACCGGGGAGCTGTTTTTT
>NA|15|TRBV5-1|TRBJ1-5|TRBD1
CASSLGQGASQPQHF
TGCGCCAGCAGCCTCGGACAGGGGGCAAGTCAGCCCCAGCATTTT
>NA|15|TRBV5-4|TRBJ2-7|NA
CASSWTGEEGYEQYF
TGTGCCAGCAGCTGGACCGGGGAAGAGGGCTACGAGCAGTACTTC
>NA|15|TRBV5-1|TRBJ2-5|TRBD1
CASNLMGQDIETQYF
TGCGCCAGCAACCTAATGGGACAGGATATAGAGACCCAGTACTTC
>NA|14|TRBV30|TRBJ1-1|TRBD1
CAWDDEGAPTEAFF
TGTGCCTGGGACGACGAGGGGGCCCCAACTGAAGCTTTCTTT
>NA|12|TRBV6-5|TRBJ1-5|NA
CASSYPGQPQHF
TGTGCCAGCAGTTACCCGGGTCAGCCCCAGCATTTT
>once|15|TRBV27|TRBJ2-7|TRBD2
CASSLGLAVAREQYF
TGTGCCAGCAGTTTAGGACTAGCGGTGGCGAGGGAGCAGTACTTC
>once|15|TRBV7-2|TRBJ1-1|NA
CASSFAGPGSGEAFF
TGTGCCAGCAGCTTCGCGGGGCCTGGGTCGGGTGAAGCTTTCTTT
>once|14|TRBV9|TRBJ1-3|NA
CASSVDQAGNTIYF
TGTGCCAGCAGCGTAGACCAGGCCGGAAACACCATATATTTT
>NA|17|TRBV6-7|TRBJ2-6|TRBD2
CACGGRGGGVGANVLTF
TGTGCCTGTGGGGGCCGGGGGGGTGGGGTCGGGGCCAACGTCCTGACTTTC
>NA|16|TRBV24-1|TRBJ1-5|TRBD1
CATILGQGRRRQPQHF
TGTGCCACCATACTGGGACAGGGGAGACGGAGGCAGCCCCAGCATTTT
>NA|15|TRBV4-2|TRBJ2-5|TRBD2
CASSQVLAGSETQYF
TGTGCCAGCAGCCAAGTCCTAGCGGGGAGTGAGACCCAGTACTTC
>NA|14|TRBV11-3|TRBJ2-7|NA
CASSLVRSSYEQYF
TGTGCCAGCAGCTTAGTCCGCAGCTCCTACGAGCAGTACTTC
>NA|14|TRBV30|TRBJ1-6|NA
CAWRHSSYNSPLHF
TGTGCCTGGAGGCACAGCTCCTATAATTCACCCCTCCACTTT
>NA|14|TRBV10-2|TRBJ1-4|TRBD1
CASSKGALNEKLFF
TGCGCCAGCAGTAAGGGGGCCCTCAATGAAAAACTGTTTTTT
>NA|15|TRBV7-3|TRBJ2-2|TRBD1
CASSLDRVRTGELFF
TGTGCCAGCAGCTTAGACAGGGTGCGAACCGGGGAGCTGTTTTTT
>NA|16|TRBV7-9|TRBJ2-3|TRBD2
CASSLRTSGRSDTQYF
TGTGCCAGCAGCTTAAGGACTAGCGGGAGATCAGATACGCAGTATTTT
>NA|16|TRBV5-1|TRBJ2-5|NA
CASSPTHTGRQETQYF
TGCGCCAGCAGCCCAACTCATACAGGGAGACAAGAGACCCAGTACTTC
>NA|15|TRBV19|TRBJ1-1|NA
CASSLREGTNTEAFF
TGTGCCAGTAGTCTTCGCGAGGGAACGAACACTGAAGCTTTCTTT
>NA|14|TRBV4-2|TRBJ1-5|NA
CASSQEARNQPQHF
TGTGCCAGCAGCCAAGAAGCGAGGAATCAGCCCCAGCATTTT
>NA|13|TRBV12-5|TRBJ1-1|NA
CASGLGRNTEAFF
TGTGCTAGTGGTTTGGGTCGGAACACTGAAGCTTTCTTT
>NA|13|TRBV29-1|TRBJ1-6|NA
CSVETGANSPLHF
TGCAGCGTTGAGACAGGAGCGAATTCACCCCTCCACTTT
>NA|17|TRBV28|TRBJ1-4|NA
CASSLSGYYQANEKLFF
TGTGCCAGCAGTTTATCAGGGTACTATCAAGCTAATGAAAAACTGTTTTTT
>NA|13|TRBV10-2|TRBJ1-2|NA
CASRDSANYGYTF
TGCGCCAGCAGAGACAGCGCGAACTATGGCTACACCTTC
>NA|12|TRBV9|TRBJ1-2|TRBD1
CASNRQGAGYTF
TGTGCCAGCAATCGACAGGGGGCTGGCTACACCTTC
>NA|12|TRBV2|TRBJ2-1|TRBD1
CASRTGGYEQFF
TGTGCCAGTCGGACAGGGGGCTATGAGCAGTTCTTC
>NA|15|TRBV11-3|TRBJ2-1|NA
CASSRDSLSYNEQFF
TGTGCCAGCAGCCGTGACAGTCTCTCCTACAATGAGCAGTTCTTC
>NA|15|TRBV7-2|TRBJ2-1|NA
CASSFGIRGYNEQFF
TGTGCCAGCAGCTTCGGTATAAGGGGCTACAATGAGCAGTTCTTC
>NA|12|TRBV24-1|TRBJ1-5|NA
CATSEGDQPQHF
TGTGCCACCAGTGAAGGGGATCAGCCCCAGCATTTT
>NA|13|TRBV6-4|TRBJ2-5|TRBD1
CASSRDRGETQYF
TGTGCCAGCAGCCGGGACAGGGGGGAGACCCAGTACTTC
>NA|16|TRBV7-3|TRBJ2-1|TRBD2
CASSPHLAGGYNEQFF
TGTGCCAGCAGCCCTCATCTAGCGGGAGGGTACAATGAGCAGTTCTTC
>NA|13|TRBV6-5|TRBJ2-3|NA
CASSYFLTDTQYF
TGTGCCAGCAGTTACTTCCTCACAGATACGCAGTATTTT
>NA|14|TRBV11-2|TRBJ1-5|TRBD1
CASSLTGGPLPQHF
TGTGCCAGCAGCTTAACAGGGGGACCCTTGCCCCAGCATTTT
>NA|16|TRBV28|TRBJ1-5|TRBD1
CASSLYGTGKPQPQHF
TGTGCCAGCAGTTTATACGGGACAGGCAAGCCTCAGCCCCAGCATTTT
>few|17|TRBV12-5|TRBJ1-5|TRBD1
CASGILPGGQGNQPQHF
TGTGCTAGTGGTATCCTCCCGGGGGGACAGGGAAATCAGCCCCAGCATTTT
>NA|14|TRBV28|TRBJ2-5|TRBD2
CASGLAGVQETQYF
TGTGCCAGCGGGCTAGCGGGAGTCCAAGAGACCCAGTACTTC
>few|18|TRBV19|TRBJ2-3|TRBD2
CASSKQALAGGSTDTQYF
TGTGCCAGTAGTAAGCAAGCCCTAGCGGGGGGTTCCACAGATACGCAGTATTTT
>NA|14|TRBV2|TRBJ1-4|NA
CASITGPANEKLFF
TGTGCCAGCATAACAGGGCCGGCTAATGAAAAACTGTTTTTT
>few|13|TRBV19|TRBJ1-6|NA
CASNSIRDSPLHF
TGTGCCAGTAATAGTATCCGGGATTCACCCCTCCACTTT
>NA|14|TRBV10-3|TRBJ2-7|NA
CAIGGMAGSYEQYF
TGTGCCATCGGGGGGATGGCAGGCTCCTACGAGCAGTACTTC
>NA|15|TRBV19|TRBJ2-1|NA
CASSKGGSSYNEQFF
TGTGCCAGTTCCAAGGGGGGGAGCTCCTACAATGAGCAGTTCTTC
>few|14|TRBV2|TRBJ2-1|NA
CASSLATVYNEQFF
TGTGCCAGCAGTCTCGCGACTGTGTACAATGAGCAGTTCTTC